Listed below are T cell receptor beta chains from one sample, sequenced in a study of blood T cell repertoires in COVID-19. The assay was immunoSEQ multiplex PCR, and TCRdb's table has in-frame clones only and misses some. The sample shows some 70,000 clones, 85% to 90% of them seen only once. Sequences were obtained from peripheral blood. Receptor source: a woman aged 80 or over with active COVID-19. Each CDR3 is given with its conserved first and last residue. D genes are given only for firm matches. The listing skips clone size in some rows; elsewhere it reads once, few, many or a size class.

V	size	J	D	DNA	CDR3
TRBV18	-	TRBJ2-1	TRBD2	TGTGCCAGCTCACGTTATGGGCAGATAACTAGCGGGAGTATGTCCTACAATGAGCAGTTCTTC	CASSRYGQITSGSMSYNEQFF
TRBV2	-	TRBJ2-1	-	TGTGCCAGCAGCCAAGGGACATCCAGCTCCTACAATGAGCAGTTCTTC	CASSQGTSSSYNEQFF
TRBV27	once	TRBJ1-4	TRBD1	TGTGCCAGCAGTATCCAGACAGGGAATGAAAAACTGTTTTTT	CASSIQTGNEKLFF
TRBV6-1	-	TRBJ2-5	TRBD2	TGTGCCAGCAGTGAAGGGCCGCCGAGCGGGAGCTTGGTCGAGACCCAGTACTTC	CASSEGPPSGSLVETQYF
TRBV6-2/TRBV6-3	once	TRBJ2-1	TRBD2	TGTGCCAGCAGTCTAACCGGGACTAGCGCTGGGAGGTCCTACAATGAGCAGTTCTTC	CASSLTGTSAGRSYNEQFF
TRBV2	-	TRBJ2-3	-	TGTGCCGGAGGGGTAGCTGCGAGCACAGATACGCAGTATTTT	CAGGVAASTDTQYF
TRBV10-1	-	TRBJ2-7	-	TGCGCCAGCAGTGTTTCAGCGGGTAGTGGCGAGCAGTACTTC	CASSVSAGSGEQYF
TRBV18	-	TRBJ2-1	-	TGTGCCAGCTCGCGTACCAGGGGCAATGAGCAGTTCTTC	CASSRTRGNEQFF
TRBV7-3	-	TRBJ2-5	-	TGTGCCAGCAGCTTAAGTCAGACTCTCGGCGAGACCCAGTACTTC	CASSLSQTLGETQYF
TRBV2	-	TRBJ2-1	TRBD2	TGTGCCAGCTTAAGGGGCGGGAGCCAGGTGACTGAGCAGTTCTTC	CASLRGGSQVTEQFF
TRBV28	-	TRBJ1-2	-	TGTGCCAGCAGTTTAGGCCAAGGGGAAGGCTACACCTTC	CASSLGQGEGYTF
TRBV27	-	TRBJ2-3	-	TGTGCCAGCAGTCCCCTCAGGGATTGGCCCCCGGATACGCAGTATTTT	CASSPLRDWPPDTQYF
TRBV19	-	TRBJ1-2	-	TGTGCCGCCCATCCAGGACAGAACTTTGGTGGCTACACCTTC	CAAHPGQNFGGYTF
TRBV3-1/TRBV3-2	-	TRBJ1-2	TRBD1	TGTGCCAGCAGCCAAGCAGGGGGGAGGATCTATGGCTACACCTTC	CASSQAGGRIYGYTF
TRBV4-1	-	TRBJ2-3	-	TGCGCCAGCAGCCCTCAGTCAACCACAGATACGCAGTATTTT	CASSPQSTTDTQYF
TRBV3-1/TRBV3-2	-	TRBJ2-3	-	TGTGCCAGCAGCCAAGCTGATACGCAGTATTTT	CASSQADTQYF
TRBV19	-	TRBJ2-2	-	TGTGCCAGTAGTATTAAGGGGCTCAGGGCCGGGGAGCTGTTTTTT	CASSIKGLRAGELFF
TRBV7-7	-	TRBJ2-2	TRBD2	TGTGCCAGCAGCGAGCGGGAGATGCGCACCGGGGAGCTGTTTTTT	CASSEREMRTGELFF
TRBV5-1	-	TRBJ2-2	TRBD2	TGCGCCAGCAGCTTGCGGGAGGATAACACCGGGGAGCTGTTTTTT	CASSLREDNTGELFF
TRBV21-1	-	TRBJ1-2	-	TGTGCCAGCAGCAAAGGATCAGGGACTAACTATGGCTACACCTTC	CASSKGSGTNYGYTF
TRBV4-1	-	TRBJ2-7	-	TGCGCCAGCAGCCAAGTGGCCCCCGCGGACGAGCAGTACTTC	CASSQVAPADEQYF
TRBV6-1	-	TRBJ2-1	TRBD2	TGTGCCAGCAGTGTTGGTAGCGGGAGCTCCATCTTAGGCAATGAGCAGTTCTTC	CASSVGSGSSILGNEQFF
TRBV4-3	-	TRBJ2-1	TRBD2	TGCGCCAGCAGCTCGCGGACTAGCGGGAGGGCCCGGGATGAGCAGTTCTTC	CASSSRTSGRARDEQFF
TRBV7-2	-	TRBJ1-6	-	TGTGCCAGCAGCTTAGGGCCGGAGGGATCACCCCTCCACTTT	CASSLGPEGSPLHF
TRBV19	-	TRBJ1-5	-	TGTGCCAGTAGTATAGGGCAATGGGCCAATCAGCCCCAGCATTTT	CASSIGQWANQPQHF
TRBV5-8	-	TRBJ2-7	TRBD1	TGTGCCAGCAGCGAAAAGGGGGCGAGGTCCTACGAGCAGTACTTC	CASSEKGARSYEQYF
TRBV7-3	-	TRBJ2-4	TRBD1	TGTGCCAGCAGCCCGTCAGGGGGTTCGGACATTCAGTACTTC	CASSPSGGSDIQYF
TRBV6-2/TRBV6-3	few	TRBJ1-1	-	TGTGCCAGCAGTAGACAGATCCCTGAAGCTTTCTTT	CASSRQIPEAFF
TRBV29-1	-	TRBJ2-1	TRBD2	TGCAGCGGGGAAGCCCGCGGGAGTTCTAACAATGAGCAGTTCTTC	CSGEARGSSNNEQFF
TRBV9	-	TRBJ1-4	-	TGTGCCAGCAGCTTAACCGGGACATCTAATGAAAAACTGTTTTTT	CASSLTGTSNEKLFF
TRBV7-2	few	TRBJ2-2	TRBD2	TGTGCCAGCAGCTTACGGCGGGAGACCGGGGAGCTGTTTTTT	CASSLRRETGELFF
TRBV6-5	-	TRBJ2-3	-	TGTGCCAGCAGGAAACAGGCCCTAGTCACAGATACGCAGTATTTT	CASRKQALVTDTQYF
TRBV6-6	-	TRBJ2-1	-	TGTGCCAGCACCTATCGGGATACCTACAATGAGCAGTTCTTC	CASTYRDTYNEQFF
TRBV18	few	TRBJ1-5	-	TGTGCCAGCTCACCCCGGGGGAATCAGCCCCAGCATTTT	CASSPRGNQPQHF
TRBV7-3	-	TRBJ1-5	TRBD1	TGTGCCAGCAGCCAGGACAGGAATCAGCCCCAGCATTTT	CASSQDRNQPQHF
TRBV5-6	-	TRBJ1-1	TRBD1	TGTGCCAGCAGCTTGCTGCAGGGGGCGGGTACTGAAGCTTTCTTT	CASSLLQGAGTEAFF
TRBV4-3	-	TRBJ1-2	-	TGCGCCAGCAGCCAAGAGTGGGGGCTTGGCTATGGCTACACCTTC	CASSQEWGLGYGYTF
TRBV6-5	-	TRBJ2-1	-	TGTGCCAGCAGTATCACTACCACTTACAATGAGCAGTTCTTC	CASSITTTYNEQFF
TRBV28	once	TRBJ2-7	-	TGTGCCAGCAGTTTCGGCCATCCCAGGCAGGGTAGCTCCTACGAGCAGTACTTC	CASSFGHPRQGSSYEQYF
TRBV7-8	-	TRBJ1-3	-	TGTGCCAGCAGCTCGTCCCCGGACAGCTCTGGAAACACCATATATTTT	CASSSSPDSSGNTIYF
TRBV10-3	-	TRBJ2-7	-	TGTGCCGCTCAGACGGGACTCGGGACCTACGAGCAGTACTTC	CAAQTGLGTYEQYF
TRBV28	-	TRBJ2-7	-	TGTGCCAGCAGTTTAGGGCAGTACGAGCAGTACTTC	CASSLGQYEQYF
TRBV3-1/TRBV3-2	once	TRBJ2-3	TRBD2	TGTGCCAGCAGCCAAGGCGGGAGGGCCACAGATACGCAGTATTTT	CASSQGGRATDTQYF
TRBV12-2	-	TRBJ2-1	-	TGTGCAAGTCGCAAACACAGGGGGGGCAATGAGCAGTTCTTC	CASRKHRGGNEQFF